These 22 T cell receptor beta chains were sequenced from one sample in a study of persistence of HIV-infected CD4 T cells (TCRdb year 2020). Which antigens these TCRs recognize remains unknown. The immunoSEQ hsTCRB assay version 4 in survey mode was used to sequence TCRbeta repertoires from genomic DNA. The source is immuneACCESS, and TCRdb retained only in-frame sequences with V and J called. Part of the clones is not carried over; for the studies checked, unresolved V genes explain less than half of this, and the remainder is unexplained. This sample has about 64,000 clones in its table, and 70% to 75% of those were observed once. The ten largest clones take up about 1.5% of the sample. According to the study, the label for this sample's treatment or condition signals: suppressive antiretroviral therapy. A pool of overlapping HIV-1 Gag 15-mer peptides was used at around 1 ug per peptide per mL for cell stimulation. Memory populations depleted of antigen-responding cells were obtained by sorting nonresponding CD40L-negative CD69-negative CD45RO-high memory CD4+ T cells.

Specimen: CD4+ T cells sorted from PBMCs after approximately 19-hour stimulation, collected from a patient who received antiretroviral therapy. The sample's cell subset or site, from its label and the paper: CD40L-CD69- CD45RO-high memory CD4 T cells not responding to Gag peptides. These receptors originate from an adult man with HIV who was CMV-seropositive.

The chain joins TRBV6-5 to TRBJ1-2, with 7 nucleotides matching TRBD1. The CDR3 is 13 residues long. Trimming removed 9 bases from V and 2 bases from J; junction bases left unmatched: 6. Germline CDR1 is MNHEY and CDR2 is SVGAGI. This chain's CDR3 is CASRQGLNYGYTF. The DNA for the CDR3 is TGTGCCAGTCGACAGGGCCTGAACTATGGCTACACCTTC.

This chain uses TRBV18 with TRBJ2-3; no reliable D call. The V gene's germline CDR1 is KGHSH and CDR2 LQKENI. V lost 6 bases and J 6 bases, leaving 10 bases between the germline ends. CDR3 length equals 12 residues. In nucleotides, the CDR3 is TGTGCCAGCTCCCCGCAAAAGGATACGCAGTATTTT. It yields the protein CASSPQKDTQYF.

The gene calls are TRBV11-2 and TRBJ1-1; D gene uncertain. Trimming removed 5 bases at V and 4 bases at J, with 11 bases between. Germline values: CDR1 SGHAT, CDR2 FQNNGV. The CDR3 runs to 13 residues. Written as DNA, the CDR3 is TGTGCCAGCAGCCACTTGGACCCCACTGAAGCTTTCTTT. This encodes CASSHLDPTEAFF.

The chain recombines TRBV4-2 with TRBJ2-3, with 11 bases fitting TRBD2. The CDR3 consists of 18 residues. The J segment lost 2 bases and the V segment lost 1 base, leaving 8 bases of the junction unmatched. Germline V gene lookup returns CDR1 LGHNA and CDR2 YNFKEQ. The CDR3 region has the DNA TGTGCCAGCAGCCAAGGCCCGCTAGCGGGGGGATCCACAGATACGCAGTATTTT. Its protein product is CASSQGPLAGGSTDTQYF.

The CDR3 reads CASSPRGPTGELFF. CDR3 in DNA: TGTGCCAGCTCACCAAGGGGGCCCACCGGGGAGCTGTTTTTT. The chain joins TRBV18 to TRBJ2-2; 7 bases fit TRBD1. Germline CDR1 reads KGHSH; CDR2 reads LQKENI. V shed 2 bases, J shed 4 bases, and the junction held 1 base outside the gene matches. The CDR3 totals 14 residues.

The chain carries TRBV28 and TRBJ1-2; 7 bases are a match to TRBD1. J lost 2 bases, V lost 6 bases, and 6 bases had no gene match. This CDR3 is built from 14 residues. Germline V gene data show CDR1 as MDHEN and CDR2 as SYDVKM. The CDR3 sequence: CASRWTGGNYGYTF. The CDR3 nucleotides are TGTGCCAGCAGATGGACAGGAGGCAACTATGGCTACACCTTC.

The chain is built from TRBV2 and TRBJ1-2, with 10 positions matching TRBD1. Germline CDR1 SNHLY, CDR2 FYNNEI. The CDR3 sequence is 12 residues long. The CDR3 coding sequence is TGTGCTCAGGGACAGGGGAACTATGGCTACACCTTC. Residues: CAQGQGNYGYTF.

The gene calls are TRBV7-8 and TRBJ2-7; D is unclear. V was shortened by 1 base and J by 2 bases, with 9 bases between the two germline ends. CDR3 length equals 14 residues. Germline V CDR1 and CDR2: SGHVS, FQNEAQ. CDR3 nucleotide sequence: TGTGCCAGCAGCTTAGGGGCCAGAGCCTACGAGCAGTACTTC. It translates to CASSLGARAYEQYF.

The rearrangement joins TRBV2 to TRBJ1-5; no firm D call. V lost 5 bases and J 0 bases, leaving 8 bases between the germline ends. This CDR3 spans 14 amino acids. CDR1 SNHLY and CDR2 FYNNEI come from the germline V gene. The CDR3: CASSPVFSNQPQHF. In DNA, the CDR3 is TGTGCCAGCAGTCCGGTCTTTAGCAATCAGCCCCAGCATTTT.

V is TRBV4-1 and J is TRBJ1-4; D perhaps matches TRBD1 (6 bases). This CDR3 contains 15 residues. Trimming left V 2 bases short and J 4 bases short, with 11 bases between. Germline CDR1 reads MGHRA; CDR2 reads YSYEKL. CDR3: CASSQPGARNEKLFF. CDR3 DNA: TGCGCCAGCAGCCAACCAGGGGCCCGTAATGAAAAACTGTTTTTT.

This sequence joins TRBV6-5 and TRBJ1-2; D is undetermined. Germline V lookup: CDR1 MNHEY, CDR2 SVGAGI. The CDR3 covers 14 residues. The V gene lost 5 bases and the J gene lost 7 bases, with 17 bases spanning the gap. In nucleotides, the CDR3 is TGTGCCAGCAGTCTTACCCGTGGGAGTGGTGGCTACACCTTC. It specifies CASSLTRGSGGYTF.

This chain links TRBV27 with TRBJ2-3, with D possibly matching TRBD1 (5 bases). This CDR3 comprises 13 residues. Trimming left V 8 bases short and J 4 bases short, with 13 bases between. CDR1 is MNHEY, CDR2 SMNVEV, per germline (reference sequence). The CDR3 DNA sequence: TGTGCCAGCTCTACCTGGGGCCCAGATACGCAGTATTTT. Translating gives CASSTWGPDTQYF.

This chain connects TRBV6-2 or TRBV6-3 to TRBJ1-2, with 10 nucleotides matching TRBD1. V lost 4 bases, J lost 7 bases, and 6 bases stayed unmatched. CDR1 is MNHEY, CDR2 SVGEGT, per germline. This CDR3 has 14 amino acids. The CDR3 nucleotides are TGTGCCAGCAGTTTCGGGGACAGGGGTACTGGCTACACCTTC. This codes for CASSFGDRGTGYTF.

J is TRBJ1-3 and V is TRBV6-5; D is perhaps TRBD1 (6 bases). Germline values: CDR1 MNHEY, CDR2 SVGAGI. Trimming removed 4 bases at V and 3 bases at J, with 13 bases between. The CDR3 spans 15 residues. The CDR3 loop reads CASSSRGGNGNTIYF. CDR3 sequence (DNA): TGTGCCAGCAGTTCCCGAGGGGGAAATGGAAACACCATATATTTT.

This clone was seen only once. The chain combines TRBV29-1 with TRBJ2-3; a weak D match, TRBD2 (6 bases). The CDR3 loop spans 12 amino acids. The ends were cut back, 7 bases at V and 2 bases at J, with 10 bases in the middle. Germline lookup yields CDR1 SQVTM and CDR2 ANQGSEA. This CDR3 is CSAGLPTDTQYF. The DNA for the CDR3 is TGCAGCGCGGGACTTCCCACAGATACGCAGTATTTT.

This clone is deemed medium-sized. The chain uses TRBV5-5 and TRBJ2-7; 7 nucleotides agree with TRBD1. The CDR3 covers 14 residues. The V segment lost 4 bases and the J segment 6 bases; nucleotides outside the gene matches: 10. Germline V CDR1 and CDR2: SGHKS, YYEKEE (reference sequence). The CDR3 coding sequence is TGTGCCAGCAGCCCCCAGGGGGAGCGTATCGAGCAGTACTTC. It codes for CASSPQGERIEQYF.

This clone appeared once. The chain joins TRBV3-1 (or the pseudogene TRBV3-2) to TRBJ1-6; D not certain. The CDR3 is 15 residues long. Germline-derived CDR1 and CDR2 are LGHDT and YNNKEL (reference sequence). Between the trimmed V and J ends, which lost 3 bases and 0 bases, there was a span of 6 bases. This chain's CDR3 is CASSQADSYNSPLHF. DNA for the CDR3: TGTGCCAGCAGCCAGGCTGACTCCTATAATTCACCCCTCCACTTT.

This clone has just a few counts. The CDR3, as DNA: TGTGCCAGCAGCTTCAATCCCTCGACACAACCTGAAGCTTTCTTT. Translating gives CASSFNPSTQPEAFF. The V and J genes are TRBV3-1 (or the pseudogene TRBV3-2) and TRBJ1-1; D gene unclear. Germline-derived CDR1 and CDR2 are LGHDT and YNNKEL (reference sequence). V shed 5 bases and J shed 6 bases, with 19 bases lying between them. The CDR3 has 15 residues.

The gene calls are TRBV5-1 and TRBJ1-2, with unresolved D. The CDR3 length is 14 residues. CDR1 is SGHRS and CDR2 is YFSETQ in the germline V gene. V lost 2 bases and J lost 0, with 8 bases in between. The CDR3 loop is CASSFGETNYGYTF. The CDR3 bases are TGCGCCAGCAGCTTCGGGGAAACTAACTATGGCTACACCTTC.

V is TRBV28 and J is TRBJ2-7, with D unclear. CDR1 and CDR2 (germline): MDHEN, SYDVKM. The CDR3 has 15 residues. The V and J ends lost 5 bases and 2 bases respectively, with 16 bases between them. The CDR3 protein is CASSPPADVTYEQYF. The CDR3 DNA reads TGTGCCAGCAGTCCCCCTGCGGACGTGACCTACGAGCAGTACTTC.

The chain employs TRBV10-2 and TRBJ2-3; 9 positions match TRBD1. The CDR3 is 17 amino acids. The ends lost 2 bases at V and 3 bases at J; junction bases unmatched: 9. Germline V gene sequence: CDR1 WSHSY, CDR2 SAAADI. The CDR3 sequence is CASSEPLTGGRTDTQYF. CDR3 coding DNA: TGCGCCAGCAGTGAGCCCTTGACAGGGGGAAGGACAGATACGCAGTATTTT.

V and J are TRBV7-2 and TRBJ1-2, with TRBD1 matching 9 bases. With 5 bases clipped from V and 2 bases from J, the junction kept 15 bases outside the gene matches. The germline V gene has CDR1 SGHTA and CDR2 FQGNSA. The CDR3 length is 18 residues. The CDR3 loop reads CASSRPSTGGNTNYGYTF. CDR3 sequence (DNA): TGTGCCAGCAGCCGCCCGTCGACAGGGGGGAATACCAACTATGGCTACACCTTC.